Listed below are T cell receptor beta chains from one sample, sequenced in a study of shared clonotypes between healthy human individuals. TCRdb's copy holds only in-frame clones and misses some; the assay was immunoSEQ multiplex PCR. This table has about 580,000 clones, roughly 98% appearing once. Sequencing was carried out using naive CD8+ T cells sorted from blood. Source of these receptors: a man aged 25 to 40 in good health. Both conserved end residues are part of each CDR3. The D gene is left open where the match is weak.

V gene	D gene	J gene	CDR3 DNA	CDR3 protein
TRBV27	TRBD2	TRBJ2-2	TGTGCCAGCAGCCCCAATGAGGCTAGCGGAAACACCGGGGAGCTGTTTTTT	CASSPNEASGNTGELFF
TRBV5-1	NA	TRBJ2-2	TGCGCCAGCAGCCCACCAGCGGTAGGAAGGATCATCGGGGAGCTGTTTTTT	CASSPPAVGRIIGELFF
TRBV7-9	TRBD1	TRBJ1-2	TGTGCCAGCAGCTTCTGGACAGGGGCGGATGGCTACACCTTC	CASSFWTGADGYTF
TRBV7-8	NA	TRBJ2-2	TGTGCCAGCAGCACCGGGAGAAACACCGGGGAGCTGTTTTTT	CASSTGRNTGELFF
TRBV28	NA	TRBJ2-5	TGTGCCAGCCAGGACTTACAAGAGACCCAGTACTTC	CASQDLQETQYF
TRBV7-7	NA	TRBJ2-1	TGTGCTAGCAGCTTAGTTTGGGGCAATGAGCAGTTCTTC	CASSLVWGNEQFF
TRBV15	NA	TRBJ2-7	TGTGCCACCAGCAGTAGAAAGGGGAGCTCCTACGAGCAGTACTTC	CATSSRKGSSYEQYF
TRBV9	NA	TRBJ2-7	TGTGCCAGCAGCGTATCGGCGGATACCTACGAGCAGTACTTC	CASSVSADTYEQYF
TRBV4-1	TRBD2	TRBJ2-7	TGCGCCAGCAGCCCGGGGACTAGCGGGAGGGGCAACGAGCAGTACTTC	CASSPGTSGRGNEQYF
TRBV11-3	NA	TRBJ2-1	TGTGCCAGCAGCCCCACCTTCTACAATGAGCAGTTCTTC	CASSPTFYNEQFF
TRBV28	NA	TRBJ2-3	TGTGCCAGCACCCCCCCCACGGGAGAGGACACAGATACGCAGTATTTT	CASTPPTGEDTDTQYF
TRBV13	TRBD1	TRBJ1-5	TGTGCCAGCAGCTCCGGGACAGGCAATCAGCCCCAGCATTTT	CASSSGTGNQPQHF
TRBV4-3	TRBD1	TRBJ2-1	TGCGCCAGCAGCCAAGATGGGACAGCCCACTACAATGAGCAGTTCTTC	CASSQDGTAHYNEQFF
TRBV6-5	TRBD2	TRBJ2-3	TGTGCCAGCAGTTTCGGACTAGCGGGAGAGGGAGATACGCAGTATTTT	CASSFGLAGEGDTQYF
TRBV11-2	NA	TRBJ2-2	TGTGCCAGCAGCCTCCCTACAGTATCCGGGGAGCTGTTTTTT	CASSLPTVSGELFF
TRBV28	NA	TRBJ1-2	TGTGCCAGCACCTCAGGGGTATCCGGCTACACCTTC	CASTSGVSGYTF
TRBV5-8	NA	TRBJ2-7	TGTGCCAGCAGCTTGGTAGGGGGGACAGTGCACGAGCAGTACTTC	CASSLVGGTVHEQYF